This TCR beta chain was sequenced during a study of Graves' ophthalmopathy and Graves' hyperthyroidism. On this clonotype itself: As yet, its antigen is unknown. Mismatch with germline at one junction end may stem from a read error.

For repertoire sequencing, the TCR beta CDR3 regions were amplified from RNA transcripts. Second-round multiplex PCR followed a first-round RT-PCR using HTBI primers. One entry per CDR3 protein, called by TCRdb with MiXCR from the multiplex PCR reads. The profile covers around 1,000,000 distinct CDR3 sequences, with approximately 35% appearing a single time and around 10% taken by the ten largest. Notes on the study in general: The model flagged ophthalmopathy progression at about 68% sensitivity and 72.22% specificity. Blood also carried most expanded thyroid clonotypes exceeding 0.001 frequency.

The V gene's germline CDR1 is WSHSY and CDR2 SAAADI. This CDR3 spans 15 amino acids. The genes are TRBV10-2 and TRBJ2-7, with 7 bases aligning to TRBD1. This receptor was taken from an adult man with Graves' hyperthyroidism. The sample was peripheral blood or thyroid tissue (not recorded which). CDR3 region: CATKEGAEVTYEQYF. DNA for the CDR3: TGTGCCACTAAAGAGGGGGCAGAGGTTACCTACGAGCAGTACTTC.